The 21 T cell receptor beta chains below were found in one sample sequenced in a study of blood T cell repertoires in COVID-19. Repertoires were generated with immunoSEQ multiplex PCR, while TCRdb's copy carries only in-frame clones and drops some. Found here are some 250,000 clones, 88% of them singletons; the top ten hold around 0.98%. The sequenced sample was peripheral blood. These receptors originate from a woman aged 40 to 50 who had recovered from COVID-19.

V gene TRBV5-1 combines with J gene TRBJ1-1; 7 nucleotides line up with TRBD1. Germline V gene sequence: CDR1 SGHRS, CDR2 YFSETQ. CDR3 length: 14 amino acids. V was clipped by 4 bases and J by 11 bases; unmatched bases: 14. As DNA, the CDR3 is TGCGCCAGCAGCCCGGAGGGAGACAGGGTAGGGGCTTTCTTT. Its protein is CASSPEGDRVGAFF. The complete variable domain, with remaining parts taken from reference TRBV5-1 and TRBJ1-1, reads KAGVTQTPRYLIKTRGQQVTLSCSPISGHRSVSWYQQTPGQGLQFLFEYFSETQRNKGNFPGRFSGRQFSNSRSEMNVSTLELGDSALYLCASSPEGDRVGAFFGQGTRLTVV.

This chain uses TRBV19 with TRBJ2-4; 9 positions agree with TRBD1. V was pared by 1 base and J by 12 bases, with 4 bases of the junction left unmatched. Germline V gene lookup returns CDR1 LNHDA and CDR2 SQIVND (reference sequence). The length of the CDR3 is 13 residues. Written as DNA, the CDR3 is TGTGCCAGTAGTATAGTGGGACAGGGTAATCAGTACTTC. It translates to CASSIVGQGNQYF.

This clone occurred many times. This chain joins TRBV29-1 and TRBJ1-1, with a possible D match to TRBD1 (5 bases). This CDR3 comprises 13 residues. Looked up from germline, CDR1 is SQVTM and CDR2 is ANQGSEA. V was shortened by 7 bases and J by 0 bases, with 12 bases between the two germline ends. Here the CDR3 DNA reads TGCAGCGGCCAGACAGCCCTGAACACTGAAGCTTTCTTT. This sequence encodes CSGQTALNTEAFF.

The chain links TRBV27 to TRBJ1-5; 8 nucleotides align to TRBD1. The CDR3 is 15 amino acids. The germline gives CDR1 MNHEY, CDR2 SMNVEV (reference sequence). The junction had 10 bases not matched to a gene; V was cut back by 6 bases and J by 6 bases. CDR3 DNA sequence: TGTGCCAGCAGACCCGACAGGGGTTGGGGTCAGCCCCAGCATTTT. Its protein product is CASRPDRGWGQPQHF.

The CDR3 is CASSRPEGEAFF. CDR3 DNA: TGTGCCAGCAGCCGACCGGAGGGTGAAGCTTTCTTT. The chain has TRBV7-9 and TRBJ1-1; D remains ambiguous. CDR3 length: 12 residues. Per germline, CDR1 SEHNR and CDR2 FQNEAQ (reference sequence). V was cut by 5 bases and J by 7 bases, with 11 bases left in between. The full variable domain, rest sourced from reference TRBV7-9 and TRBJ1-1, is DTGVSQNPRHKITKRGQNVTFRCDPISEHNRLYWYRQTLGQGPEFLTYFQNEAQLEKSRLLSDRFSAERPKGSFSTLEIQRTEQGDSAMYLCASSRPEGEAFFGQGTRLTVV.

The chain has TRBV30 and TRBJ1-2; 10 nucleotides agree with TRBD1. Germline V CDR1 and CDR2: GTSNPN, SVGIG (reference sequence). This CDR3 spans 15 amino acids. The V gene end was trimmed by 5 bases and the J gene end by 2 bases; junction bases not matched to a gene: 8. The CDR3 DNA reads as TGTGCCTGGGCACCTCGGGACAGGGGCAACTATGGCTACACCTTC. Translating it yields CAWAPRDRGNYGYTF.

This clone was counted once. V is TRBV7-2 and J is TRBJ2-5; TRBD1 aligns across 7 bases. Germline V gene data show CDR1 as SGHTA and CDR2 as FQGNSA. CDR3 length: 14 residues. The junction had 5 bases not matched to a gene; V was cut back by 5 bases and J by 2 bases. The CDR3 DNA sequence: TGTGCCAGCAGCCTCCGGGACAGACAAGAGACCCAGTACTTC. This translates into CASSLRDRQETQYF.

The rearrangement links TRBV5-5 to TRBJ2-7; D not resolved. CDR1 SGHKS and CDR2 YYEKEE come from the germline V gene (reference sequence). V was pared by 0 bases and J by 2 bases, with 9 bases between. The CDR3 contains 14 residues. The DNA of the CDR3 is TGTGCCAGCAGCTTGGGGGTGGCGGCCTACGAGCAGTACTTC. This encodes CASSLGVAAYEQYF.

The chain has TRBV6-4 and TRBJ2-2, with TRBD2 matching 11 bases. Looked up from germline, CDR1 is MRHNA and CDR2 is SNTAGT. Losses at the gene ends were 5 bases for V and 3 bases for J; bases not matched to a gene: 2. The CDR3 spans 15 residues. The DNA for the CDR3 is TGTGCCAGCAGTAAACTAGCGGGAGACACCGGGGAGCTGTTTTTT. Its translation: CASSKLAGDTGELFF.

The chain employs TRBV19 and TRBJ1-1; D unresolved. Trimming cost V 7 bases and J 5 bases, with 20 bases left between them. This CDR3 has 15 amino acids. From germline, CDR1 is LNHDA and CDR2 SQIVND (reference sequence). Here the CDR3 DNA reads TGTGCCAGTAACGATGGGATACCGGGGAGGACTGAAGCTTTCTTT. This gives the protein CASNDGIPGRTEAFF.

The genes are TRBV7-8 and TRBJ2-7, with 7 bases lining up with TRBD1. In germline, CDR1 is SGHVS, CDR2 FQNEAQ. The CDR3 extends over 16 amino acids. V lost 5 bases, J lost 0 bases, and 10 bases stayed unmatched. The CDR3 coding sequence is TGTGCCAGCAGCGCCCCCAGGGGGTTCGGCTCCTACGAGCAGTACTTC. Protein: CASSAPRGFGSYEQYF.

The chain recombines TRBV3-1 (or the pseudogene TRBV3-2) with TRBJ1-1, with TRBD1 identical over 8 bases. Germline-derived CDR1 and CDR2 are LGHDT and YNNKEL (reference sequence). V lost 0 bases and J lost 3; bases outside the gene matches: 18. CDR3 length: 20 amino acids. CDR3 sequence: CASSQDRWGEQGEVDTEAFF. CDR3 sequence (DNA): TGTGCCAGCAGCCAAGATAGGTGGGGGGAACAGGGGGAGGTGGACACTGAAGCTTTCTTT.

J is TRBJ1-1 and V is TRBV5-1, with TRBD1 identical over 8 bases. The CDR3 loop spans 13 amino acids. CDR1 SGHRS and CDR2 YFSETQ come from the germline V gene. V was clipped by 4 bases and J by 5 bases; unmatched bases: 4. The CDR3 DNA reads TGCGCCAGCAGCCGTCAGGGGGCGACTGAAGCTTTCTTT. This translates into CASSRQGATEAFF.

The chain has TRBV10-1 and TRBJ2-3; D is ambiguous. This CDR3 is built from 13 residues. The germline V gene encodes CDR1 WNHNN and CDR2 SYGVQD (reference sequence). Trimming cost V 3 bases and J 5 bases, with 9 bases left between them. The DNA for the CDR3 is TGCGCCAGCAGTGAAATCCCGGGAGATACGCAGTATTTT. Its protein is CASSEIPGDTQYF.

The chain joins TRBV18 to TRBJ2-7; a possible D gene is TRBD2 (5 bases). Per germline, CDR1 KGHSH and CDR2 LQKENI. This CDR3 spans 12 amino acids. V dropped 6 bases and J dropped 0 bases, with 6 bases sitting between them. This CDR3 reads CASSGDSYEQYF. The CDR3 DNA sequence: TGTGCCAGCTCCGGGGACTCCTACGAGCAGTACTTC.

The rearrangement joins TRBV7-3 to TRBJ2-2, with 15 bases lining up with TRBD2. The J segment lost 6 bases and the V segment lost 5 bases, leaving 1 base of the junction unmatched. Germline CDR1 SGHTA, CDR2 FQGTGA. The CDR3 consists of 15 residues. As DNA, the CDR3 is TGTGCCAGCAGCCGGACTAGCGGGAGGGCCGGGGAGCTGTTTTTT. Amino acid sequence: CASSRTSGRAGELFF.

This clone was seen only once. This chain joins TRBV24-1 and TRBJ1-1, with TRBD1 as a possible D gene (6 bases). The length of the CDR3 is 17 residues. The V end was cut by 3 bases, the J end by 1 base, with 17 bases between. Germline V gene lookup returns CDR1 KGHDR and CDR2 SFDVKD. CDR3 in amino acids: CATSDGRGHPGNTEAFF. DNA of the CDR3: TGTGCCACCAGTGATGGCAGGGGTCACCCCGGGAACACTGAAGCTTTCTTT.

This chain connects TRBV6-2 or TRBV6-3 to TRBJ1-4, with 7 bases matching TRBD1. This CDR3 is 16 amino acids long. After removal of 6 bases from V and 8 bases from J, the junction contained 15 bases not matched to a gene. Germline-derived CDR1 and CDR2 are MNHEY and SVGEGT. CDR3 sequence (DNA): TGTGCCAGCAGCCCTACACCCGACAGGGTGAGGGAAAAACTGTTTTTT. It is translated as CASSPTPDRVREKLFF.

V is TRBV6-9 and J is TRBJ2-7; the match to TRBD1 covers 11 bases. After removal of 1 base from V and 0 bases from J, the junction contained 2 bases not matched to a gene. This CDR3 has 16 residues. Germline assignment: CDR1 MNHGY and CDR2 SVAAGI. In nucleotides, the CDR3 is TGTGCCAGCAGTTATTGCGGACAGGGGGCCTCCTACGAGCAGTACGTC. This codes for CASSYCGQGASYEQYV.

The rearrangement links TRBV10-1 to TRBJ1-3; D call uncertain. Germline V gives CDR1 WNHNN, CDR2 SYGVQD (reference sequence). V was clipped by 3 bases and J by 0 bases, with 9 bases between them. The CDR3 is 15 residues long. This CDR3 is CASSDHRVSGNTIYF. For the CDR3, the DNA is TGCGCCAGCAGTGATCATCGGGTCTCTGGAAACACCATATATTTT.

The CDR3 DNA reads TGCGCCAGCAGCTTTACCTGGGGCGGCGGGGAGCTGTTTTTT. Translated, it gives CASSFTWGGGELFF. The rearrangement joins TRBV5-1 to TRBJ2-2; a possible D gene is TRBD1 (5 bases). The V gene's germline CDR1 is SGHRS and CDR2 YFSETQ. Trimming stripped 2 bases from V and 7 bases from J, with 12 bases between. The CDR3 is 14 residues long.